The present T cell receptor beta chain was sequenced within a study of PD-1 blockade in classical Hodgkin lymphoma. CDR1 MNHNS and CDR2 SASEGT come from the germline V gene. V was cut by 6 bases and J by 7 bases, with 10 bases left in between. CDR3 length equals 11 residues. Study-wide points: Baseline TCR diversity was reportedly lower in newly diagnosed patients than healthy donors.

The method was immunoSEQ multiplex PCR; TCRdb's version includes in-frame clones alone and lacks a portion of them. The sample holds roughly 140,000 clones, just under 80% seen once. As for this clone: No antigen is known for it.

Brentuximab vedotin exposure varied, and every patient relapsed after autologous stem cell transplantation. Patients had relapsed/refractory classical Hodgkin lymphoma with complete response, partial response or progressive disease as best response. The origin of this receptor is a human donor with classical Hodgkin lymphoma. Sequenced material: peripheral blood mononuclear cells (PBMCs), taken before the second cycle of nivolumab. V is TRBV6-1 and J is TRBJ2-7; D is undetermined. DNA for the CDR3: TGTGCCAGCAGCGCCCTTTGGGAGCAGTACTTC. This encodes CASSALWEQYF.